This TCR beta chain stems from a study of blood T cell repertoires in COVID-19. In the study overall: Both acute and convalescent COVID-19 samples were obtained from the United States, Italy and Spain. The cDNA or gDNA used as material had been derived from T cells, B-cell-depleted T cells, or PBMCs.

Per the authors' pipeline: Reference gene primer amplification in the assay estimated nucleated cell counts. Produced via immunoSEQ multiplex PCR; TCRdb's table is partial and in-frame only. D and trimming were read from the DNA, whereas the V and J calls and clone size are those reported in that table. The data show approximately 60,000 clones, roughly 80% seen once. Trimming removed 2 bases from V and 6 bases from J; junction bases left unmatched: 10. The CDR3 length is 17 residues. Germline lookup yields CDR1 MNHNS and CDR2 SASEGT. The TCR was taken from a woman aged 80 or older with active or convalescent COVID-19. This chain connects TRBV6-1 to TRBJ2-1, with TRBD1 identical over 10 bases. Material for sequencing was peripheral blood. The CDR3 loop reads CASSESWGRDRGNEQFF. CDR3 nucleotides: TGTGCCAGCAGTGAAAGTTGGGGTCGGGACAGGGGCAATGAGCAGTTCTTC.